This T cell receptor (beta chain) is drawn from a study of shared clonotypes between healthy human individuals. Study-wide context: The composition of the donors was a couple of women and a few men aged 18 to 49.

Study processing details: Sequence data from immunoSEQ were junction-only and lacked quality scores; consequently, filtering differed. The data were produced by immunoSEQ multiplex PCR, yet TCRdb's version contains in-frame clones alone and is incomplete. The V and J calls and clone size were taken over from that table, and D and trimming were inferred from the DNA. Among around 2,000,000 clones listed, about 95% were seen once. Regarding this clone: Its antigen is unknown.

It was CD45RO-negative cells, positively selected for CCR7, that made up naive CD8 cells, with terminally differentiated effector memory CD45RA+ cells excluded. CDR1 and CDR2 from the germline V gene are SEHNR and FQNEAQ (reference sequence). V was clipped by 8 bases and J by 5 bases, with 12 bases between them. This CDR3 comprises 12 residues. Study results and caveats: Among several donors, approximately 5% of naive CD4 clonotypes were found in common. Naive subsets tended to show greater estimated richness than memory subsets.

This receptor was taken from a man in his late teens or twenties in good health. The sequencing sample was made of naive CD8+ T cells sorted from blood. The chain links TRBV7-9 to TRBJ2-5; D is unclear. The CDR3 nucleotides are TGTGCCAGCGAGGACGTACTTGAGACCCAGTACTTC. Encoded protein: CASEDVLETQYF. Variable domain in full (rest from reference TRBV7-9 and TRBJ2-5): DTGVSQNPRHKITKRGQNVTFRCDPISEHNRLYWYRQTLGQGPEFLTYFQNEAQLEKSRLLSDRFSAERPKGSFSTLEIQRTEQGDSAMYLCASEDVLETQYFGPGTRLLVL.